This T cell receptor beta chain comes out of a study of blood T cell repertoires in COVID-19. For the study at large: PBMCs, B-cell-depleted T cells, or T cells provided the cDNA or gDNA that made up the material.

This clone was seen more than once but under ten times. Trimming took 3 bases from V and 0 from J, leaving 9 bases between them. The germline V gene encodes CDR1 SNHLY and CDR2 FYNNEI. CDR3 length: 15 residues. Data came from immunoSEQ multiplex PCR; TCRdb stores just in-frame clones and leaves some out. Here the sample spans 120,000 to 150,000 clones, around nine tenths being singletons. The receptor was derived from a human donor in a cohort sampled during active COVID-19. The chain combines TRBV2 with TRBJ1-3, with unresolved D. The sequencing input was peripheral blood. In nucleotides, the CDR3 is TGTGCCAGCAGTGATCCGGTTTTCTCTGGAAACACCATATATTTT. This gives the protein CASSDPVFSGNTIYF.